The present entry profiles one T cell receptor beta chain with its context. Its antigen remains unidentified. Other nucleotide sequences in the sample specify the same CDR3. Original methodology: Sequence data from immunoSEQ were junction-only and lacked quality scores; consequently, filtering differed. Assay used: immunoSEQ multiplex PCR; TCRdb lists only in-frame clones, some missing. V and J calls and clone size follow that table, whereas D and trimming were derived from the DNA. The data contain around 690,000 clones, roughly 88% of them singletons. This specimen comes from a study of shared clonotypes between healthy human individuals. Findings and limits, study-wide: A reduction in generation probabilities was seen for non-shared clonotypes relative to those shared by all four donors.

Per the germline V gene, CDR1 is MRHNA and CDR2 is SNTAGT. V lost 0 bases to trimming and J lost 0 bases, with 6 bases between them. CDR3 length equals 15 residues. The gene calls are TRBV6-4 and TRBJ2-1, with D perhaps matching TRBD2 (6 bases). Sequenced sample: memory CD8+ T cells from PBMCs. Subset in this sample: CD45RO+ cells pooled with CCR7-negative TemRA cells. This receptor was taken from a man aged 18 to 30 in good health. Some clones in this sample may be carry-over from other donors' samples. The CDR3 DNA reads TGTGCCAGCAGTGACTCAGCGGGCTCCTACAATGAGCAGTTCTTC. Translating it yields CASSDSAGSYNEQFF.